This T cell receptor beta chain stems from a study of cytomegalovirus exposure and HLA in healthy donors. Study at large: Earlier work reported 117 million unique TCR beta sequences from about 179 million T cells. Regarding the study as a whole: An analysis was carried out at a later point. It showed that HLA-associated TCR beta chains were more clonally expanded than equally common non-associated chains. The study carried out a later analysis of TCR beta sequences. It associated approximately 15,000 of them with specific HLA alleles at a false discovery rate of 0.05.

The PCR was carried out with 60 Vbeta primers and 13 Jbeta primers. Here immunoSEQ multiplex PCR was the method, and the copy in TCRdb shows in-frame clones only, minus some. The sample yields about 190,000 clones, around three quarters seen once. With V trimmed by 3 bases and J by 6 bases, 1 base remained unmatched. The CDR3 runs to 14 residues. Per the germline V gene, CDR1 is SEHNR and CDR2 is FQNEAQ (reference sequence). A word on this clone: Its target is not known.

Source material: PBMCs. This chain uses TRBV7-9 with TRBJ2-7; 14 nucleotides agree with TRBD2. This receptor was identified in a woman aged 18 to 35 in good health and CMV-seronegative. The CDR3 loop is CASSFGLAGGEQYF. CDR3 nucleotide sequence: TGTGCCAGCAGCTTCGGACTAGCGGGAGGCGAGCAGTACTTC.